The rows below give T cell receptor beta chains drawn from one sample of a study of chemoradiotherapy in HPV16-positive cancers. This table comes from immunoSEQ multiplex PCR, and its TCRdb copy is limited to in-frame clones, with some not included. Here the sample spans about 15,000 clones, 65% to 85% being singletons. Collection of the sample occurred from a patient who underwent chemoradiotherapy. The receptors shown here come from a human donor with HPV-associated anogenital cancer. CDR3s include the opening cysteine and the closing phenylalanine or tryptophan. Fields, in order: clone size, D gene, V gene, J gene, CDR3 DNA, CDR3 protein. D genes are given only for firm matches. Clone size appears in some rows only: once, few, many, or a class for an expanded clone.

clone_size: NA; d_call: NA; v_call: TRBV27; j_call: TRBJ1-2; cdr3_nt: TGTGCCAGCAGGGGAGCGAGTGGCTACACCTTC; cdr3_aa: CASRGASGYTF
clone_size: NA; d_call: NA; v_call: TRBV5-1; j_call: TRBJ1-4; cdr3_nt: TGCGCCAGCAGCTTGGAGAGGGGAAAGAAACTGTTTTTT; cdr3_aa: CASSLERGKKLFF
clone_size: NA; d_call: NA; v_call: TRBV7-6; j_call: TRBJ1-5; cdr3_nt: TGTGCCAGCAGCTTACAGGGGCCCCAGCCCCAGCATTTT; cdr3_aa: CASSLQGPQPQHF
clone_size: NA; d_call: NA; v_call: TRBV11-1; j_call: TRBJ1-1; cdr3_nt: TGTGCCAGCAGCTTTAGTAGGAGCACTGAAGCTTTCTTT; cdr3_aa: CASSFSRSTEAFF
clone_size: NA; d_call: NA; v_call: TRBV11-2; j_call: TRBJ2-7; cdr3_nt: TGTGCCAGCAGCTTAGATGTCAACGCCTTCTCCTACGAGCAGTACTTC; cdr3_aa: CASSLDVNAFSYEQYF
clone_size: NA; d_call: TRBD1; v_call: TRBV6-5; j_call: TRBJ2-7; cdr3_nt: TGTGCCAGCAGCCCGGGACAGGCTACCTACGAGCAGTACTTC; cdr3_aa: CASSPGQATYEQYF
clone_size: NA; d_call: NA; v_call: TRBV5-1; j_call: TRBJ2-1; cdr3_nt: TGCGCCAGCAGCTTGGGAGGGGGGAGCTCCTACAATGAGCAGTTCTTC; cdr3_aa: CASSLGGGSSYNEQFF
clone_size: once; d_call: NA; v_call: TRBV7-9; j_call: TRBJ1-5; cdr3_nt: TGTGCCAGCAGCTTGGACGACAGGTGGAATCAGCCCCAGCATTTT; cdr3_aa: CASSLDDRWNQPQHF
clone_size: NA; d_call: NA; v_call: TRBV6-1; j_call: TRBJ2-7; cdr3_nt: TGTGCCAGCATGGACCTATTTCTCGACGGGATGGCTTACTTC; cdr3_aa: CASMDLFLDGMAYF
clone_size: NA; d_call: NA; v_call: TRBV19; j_call: TRBJ1-4; cdr3_nt: TGTGCCAGTAGTCCCAATGAAAAACTGTTTTTT; cdr3_aa: CASSPNEKLFF
clone_size: few; d_call: NA; v_call: TRBV6-5; j_call: TRBJ2-3; cdr3_nt: TGTGCCAGCAGTTACTCTGGGGGAGCCCAAGATACGCAGTATTTT; cdr3_aa: CASSYSGGAQDTQYF
clone_size: few; d_call: TRBD1; v_call: TRBV6-6; j_call: TRBJ2-7; cdr3_nt: TGTGCCAGCAGTTCCGGCGGACAGGGTAGCTCCTACGAGCAGTACTTC; cdr3_aa: CASSSGGQGSSYEQYF
clone_size: NA; d_call: NA; v_call: TRBV7-6; j_call: TRBJ2-7; cdr3_nt: TGTGCCAGCAGCTTAGGTTCCCTGGACACGTACGAGCAGTACTTC; cdr3_aa: CASSLGSLDTYEQYF
clone_size: NA; d_call: TRBD2; v_call: TRBV30; j_call: TRBJ2-3; cdr3_nt: TGTGCCTGGAGTGGCCTAGCGGGGGTGATGGCAGATACGCAGTATTTT; cdr3_aa: CAWSGLAGVMADTQYF
clone_size: once; d_call: TRBD1; v_call: TRBV5-1; j_call: TRBJ2-7; cdr3_nt: TGCGCCAGCAACCTGGGACAGCAAAGGGCCGAGCAGTACTTC; cdr3_aa: CASNLGQQRAEQYF
clone_size: NA; d_call: NA; v_call: TRBV5-5; j_call: TRBJ1-1; cdr3_nt: TGTGCCAGCAGCTTGATAGCTGAAGCTTTCTTT; cdr3_aa: CASSLIAEAFF
clone_size: NA; d_call: NA; v_call: TRBV2; j_call: TRBJ2-1; cdr3_nt: TGTGCCAGCAGCTGGACTGGTTACAATGAGCAGTTCTTC; cdr3_aa: CASSWTGYNEQFF
clone_size: NA; d_call: NA; v_call: TRBV6-1; j_call: TRBJ2-1; cdr3_nt: TGTGCCAGCAGTGAAGGAGAGGGGTGGCGTAATGAGCAGTTCTTC; cdr3_aa: CASSEGEGWRNEQFF
clone_size: NA; d_call: NA; v_call: TRBV5-1; j_call: TRBJ1-4; cdr3_nt: TGCGCCAGCAGCTTGAACGGGGGGCGTCCAACTAATGAAAAACTGTTTTTT; cdr3_aa: CASSLNGGRPTNEKLFF
clone_size: NA; d_call: NA; v_call: TRBV7-9; j_call: TRBJ2-7; cdr3_nt: TGTGCCAGCAGCTTAGTTCAGGGAAACTACGAGCAGTACTTC; cdr3_aa: CASSLVQGNYEQYF
clone_size: NA; d_call: NA; v_call: TRBV4-1; j_call: TRBJ1-4; cdr3_nt: TGCGCCAGCAGCCAAGTTGGTTCTAGGGGAGTCGAAGATGAAAAACTGTTTTTT; cdr3_aa: CASSQVGSRGVEDEKLFF
clone_size: few; d_call: NA; v_call: TRBV19; j_call: TRBJ2-1; cdr3_nt: TGTGCCAGTAGTATCGGGGCAACTGAGCAGTTCTTC; cdr3_aa: CASSIGATEQFF
clone_size: NA; d_call: TRBD1; v_call: TRBV6-1; j_call: TRBJ1-2; cdr3_nt: TGTGCCAGCAGTGGTACAGGGGGCCTCTCGGGGAACTATGGCTACACCTTC; cdr3_aa: CASSGTGGLSGNYGYTF
clone_size: NA; d_call: NA; v_call: TRBV10-2; j_call: TRBJ2-1; cdr3_nt: TGCGCCAGCAGTGAAGGCAGCAGCTCCTACAATGAGCAGTTCTTC; cdr3_aa: CASSEGSSSYNEQFF
clone_size: NA; d_call: NA; v_call: TRBV10-3; j_call: TRBJ2-2; cdr3_nt: TGTGCCATCAGTGCCCCAGGGAGTAGGGCCGGGGAGCTGTTTTTT; cdr3_aa: CAISAPGSRAGELFF
clone_size: NA; d_call: TRBD1; v_call: TRBV18; j_call: TRBJ1-1; cdr3_nt: TGTGCCAGCTCACCCCAGACAGGGCGAGGGAGCACTGAAGCTTTCTTT; cdr3_aa: CASSPQTGRGSTEAFF
clone_size: few; d_call: TRBD1; v_call: TRBV11-3; j_call: TRBJ2-3; cdr3_nt: TGTGCCAGCAGCTTAGATCCGGGACAGGGCACAGATACGCAGTATTTT; cdr3_aa: CASSLDPGQGTDTQYF
clone_size: NA; d_call: NA; v_call: TRBV5-4; j_call: TRBJ2-3; cdr3_nt: TGTGCCAGCAGCCTCCTGGCCGGTAGTGGCGGCACAGATACGCAGTATTTT; cdr3_aa: CASSLLAGSGGTDTQYF
clone_size: few; d_call: NA; v_call: TRBV15; j_call: TRBJ1-5; cdr3_nt: TGTGCCACCAGCAGAACAGGGCGAAATCAGCCCCAGCATTTT; cdr3_aa: CATSRTGRNQPQHF
clone_size: NA; d_call: NA; v_call: TRBV28; j_call: TRBJ1-1; cdr3_nt: TGTGCCAGCAGTCTCATTACAGCCACTGAAGCTTTCTTT; cdr3_aa: CASSLITATEAFF
clone_size: NA; d_call: NA; v_call: TRBV7-8; j_call: TRBJ1-1; cdr3_nt: TGTGCCAGCAGCTTAGGCGAAATTGCTGAAGCTTTCTTT; cdr3_aa: CASSLGEIAEAFF
clone_size: once; d_call: NA; v_call: TRBV30; j_call: TRBJ1-3; cdr3_nt: TGTGCCTGGAGTGTCGGACACTCAGGGAGAAACACCATATATTTT; cdr3_aa: CAWSVGHSGRNTIYF
clone_size: NA; d_call: NA; v_call: TRBV9; j_call: TRBJ1-2; cdr3_nt: TGTGCCAGCAGCGTAACTGACATGGGCTATGGCTACACCTTC; cdr3_aa: CASSVTDMGYGYTF
clone_size: few; d_call: TRBD1; v_call: TRBV7-6; j_call: TRBJ1-2; cdr3_nt: TGTGCCAGCAGCTTAGCGCACCAGGGGGCGCGGACCTTC; cdr3_aa: CASSLAHQGARTF
clone_size: NA; d_call: NA; v_call: TRBV27; j_call: TRBJ1-4; cdr3_nt: TGTGCCAGCAGTTTGGCCCCCCACCCAGCAACTAATGAAAAACTGTTTTTT; cdr3_aa: CASSLAPHPATNEKLFF
clone_size: NA; d_call: NA; v_call: TRBV5-4; j_call: TRBJ2-3; cdr3_nt: TGTGCCAGCAGCTTGGTATTGGAAACAGATACGCAGTATTTT; cdr3_aa: CASSLVLETDTQYF
clone_size: NA; d_call: TRBD1; v_call: TRBV5-1; j_call: TRBJ1-1; cdr3_nt: TGCGCCAGCAGCTTCCTTCTGGGGGACAGGGAAGCTTTCTTT; cdr3_aa: CASSFLLGDREAFF
clone_size: NA; d_call: NA; v_call: TRBV7-2; j_call: TRBJ2-7; cdr3_nt: TGTGCCAGCAGCTTAGCGCCTCAGTACGAGCAGTACTTC; cdr3_aa: CASSLAPQYEQYF
clone_size: NA; d_call: NA; v_call: TRBV4-1; j_call: TRBJ1-5; cdr3_nt: TGCGCCAGCAGCCAAGAGGACGGCGGTAGCAATCAGCCCCAGCATTTT; cdr3_aa: CASSQEDGGSNQPQHF
clone_size: NA; d_call: TRBD2; v_call: TRBV15; j_call: TRBJ2-1; cdr3_nt: TGTGCCACCAGCAGTGGGAGGGAGGGCTACAATGAGCAGTTCTTC; cdr3_aa: CATSSGREGYNEQFF
clone_size: NA; d_call: NA; v_call: TRBV19; j_call: TRBJ1-4; cdr3_nt: TGTGCCAGTAGTCGGGGCAGGGGCGAAAAACTGTTTTTT; cdr3_aa: CASSRGRGEKLFF
clone_size: NA; d_call: NA; v_call: TRBV19; j_call: TRBJ1-3; cdr3_nt: TGTGCCAGTAGTATACCGACCTCTTTAGTAAACACCATATATTTT; cdr3_aa: CASSIPTSLVNTIYF
clone_size: once; d_call: NA; v_call: TRBV5-3; j_call: TRBJ2-7; cdr3_nt: TGTGCCAGAAGCCGAGCCCCCGGGACTCCGCCCTACGAGCAGTACTTC; cdr3_aa: CARSRAPGTPPYEQYF
clone_size: NA; d_call: TRBD2; v_call: TRBV10-2; j_call: TRBJ2-1; cdr3_nt: TGCGCCAGCCGGGGGTCTAGCGGGAGGGGCGAGCAGTTCTTC; cdr3_aa: CASRGSSGRGEQFF
clone_size: NA; d_call: NA; v_call: TRBV6-5; j_call: TRBJ1-1; cdr3_nt: TGTGCCAGCAGTCGGGCGCGGCCTGCCACTGAAGCTTTCTTT; cdr3_aa: CASSRARPATEAFF
clone_size: NA; d_call: TRBD2; v_call: TRBV18; j_call: TRBJ2-7; cdr3_nt: TGTGCCAGCTCAACCCTAGCGGAAAGGCCTTTGGGTGAGCAGTACTTC; cdr3_aa: CASSTLAERPLGEQYF
clone_size: NA; d_call: NA; v_call: TRBV4-1; j_call: TRBJ2-5; cdr3_nt: TGCGCCAGCAGCCGGAGTGGGGGCGCGGAGACCCAGTACTTC; cdr3_aa: CASSRSGGAETQYF
clone_size: NA; d_call: NA; v_call: TRBV5-1; j_call: TRBJ2-7; cdr3_nt: TGCGCCAGCAGCGGAACGGAATACGAGCAGTACTTC; cdr3_aa: CASSGTEYEQYF
clone_size: NA; d_call: NA; v_call: TRBV6-4; j_call: TRBJ2-1; cdr3_nt: TGTGCCAGCAGTGACGGGTCCCATGGCGATGAGCAGTTCTTC; cdr3_aa: CASSDGSHGDEQFF
clone_size: NA; d_call: NA; v_call: TRBV10-1; j_call: TRBJ2-7; cdr3_nt: TGCGCCAGCAGTGAGTCCGGCATCTACGAGCAGTACTTC; cdr3_aa: CASSESGIYEQYF
clone_size: NA; d_call: NA; v_call: TRBV6-1; j_call: TRBJ2-2; cdr3_nt: TGTGCCAGCAGTGAAGAGGCAGGTTTGGGGGAGCTGTTTTTT; cdr3_aa: CASSEEAGLGELFF
clone_size: NA; d_call: TRBD2; v_call: TRBV6-1; j_call: TRBJ2-7; cdr3_nt: TGTGCCAGCAGTGAAGAGAGCGGGGGATCCTACGAGCAGTACTTC; cdr3_aa: CASSEESGGSYEQYF